This TCR beta chain was profiled in a study of blood T cell repertoires in COVID-19. Looking at the study overall: Acute and convalescent COVID-19 specimens originated in the United States, Italy and Spain.

CDR3 length: 13 amino acids. Germline V CDR1 and CDR2: SGHTA, FQGTGA. The V and J ends lost 5 bases and 6 bases, in that order; junction bases with no gene match: 7. Assay: immunoSEQ multiplex PCR; the TCRdb copy retains only in-frame clones and omits some. The sample shows approximately 6,600 clones, 80% to 90% of them seen only once. Sequencing was performed on peripheral blood. The chain recombines TRBV7-3 with TRBJ2-7, with 7 bases matching TRBD1. The TCR sequence derives from a man older than 75 with active COVID-19. As DNA, the CDR3 is TGTGCCAGCAGCCTTTTAGGGGGCTCCGAGCAGTACTTC. Protein: CASSLLGGSEQYF. The entire variable domain, with the rest obtained from reference TRBV7-3 and TRBJ2-7, is as follows: GAGVSQTPSNKVTEKGKYVELRCDPISGHTALYWYRQSLGQGPEFLIYFQGTGAADDSGLPNDRFFAVRPEGSVSTLKIQRTERGDSAVYLCASSLLGGSEQYFGPGTRLTVT.